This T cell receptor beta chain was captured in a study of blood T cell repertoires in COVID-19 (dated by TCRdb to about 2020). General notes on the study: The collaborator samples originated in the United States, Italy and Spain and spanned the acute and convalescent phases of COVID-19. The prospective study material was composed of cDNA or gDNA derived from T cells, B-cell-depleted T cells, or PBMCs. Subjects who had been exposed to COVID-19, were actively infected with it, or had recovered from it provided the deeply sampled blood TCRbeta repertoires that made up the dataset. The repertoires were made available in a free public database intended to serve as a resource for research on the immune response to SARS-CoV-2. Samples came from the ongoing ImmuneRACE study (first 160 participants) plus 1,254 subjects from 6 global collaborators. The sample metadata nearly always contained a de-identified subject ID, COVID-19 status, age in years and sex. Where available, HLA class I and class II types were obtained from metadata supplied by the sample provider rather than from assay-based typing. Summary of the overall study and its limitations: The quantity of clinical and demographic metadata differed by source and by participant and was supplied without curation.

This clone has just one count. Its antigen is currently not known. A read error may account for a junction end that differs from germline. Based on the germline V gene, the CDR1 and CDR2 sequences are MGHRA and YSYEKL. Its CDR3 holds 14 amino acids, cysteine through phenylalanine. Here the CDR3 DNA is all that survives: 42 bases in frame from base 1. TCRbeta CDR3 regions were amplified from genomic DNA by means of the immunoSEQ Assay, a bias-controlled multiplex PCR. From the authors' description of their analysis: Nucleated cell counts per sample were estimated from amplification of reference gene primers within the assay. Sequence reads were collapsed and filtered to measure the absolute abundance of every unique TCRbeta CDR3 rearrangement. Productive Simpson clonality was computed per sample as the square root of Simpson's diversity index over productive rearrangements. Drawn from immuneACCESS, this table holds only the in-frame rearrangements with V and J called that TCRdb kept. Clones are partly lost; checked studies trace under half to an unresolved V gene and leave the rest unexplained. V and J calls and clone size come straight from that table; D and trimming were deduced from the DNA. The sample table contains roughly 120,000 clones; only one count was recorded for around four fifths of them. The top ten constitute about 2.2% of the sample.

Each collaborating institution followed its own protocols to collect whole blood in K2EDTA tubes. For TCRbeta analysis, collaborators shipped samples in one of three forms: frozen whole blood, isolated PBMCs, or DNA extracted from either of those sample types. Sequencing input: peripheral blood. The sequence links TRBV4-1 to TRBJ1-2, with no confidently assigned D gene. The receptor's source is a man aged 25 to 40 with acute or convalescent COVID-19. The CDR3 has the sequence CASSQDLEGQALPF. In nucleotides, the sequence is TGCGCCAGCAGCCAAGATTTAGAGGGTCAAGCCTTACCCTTC.